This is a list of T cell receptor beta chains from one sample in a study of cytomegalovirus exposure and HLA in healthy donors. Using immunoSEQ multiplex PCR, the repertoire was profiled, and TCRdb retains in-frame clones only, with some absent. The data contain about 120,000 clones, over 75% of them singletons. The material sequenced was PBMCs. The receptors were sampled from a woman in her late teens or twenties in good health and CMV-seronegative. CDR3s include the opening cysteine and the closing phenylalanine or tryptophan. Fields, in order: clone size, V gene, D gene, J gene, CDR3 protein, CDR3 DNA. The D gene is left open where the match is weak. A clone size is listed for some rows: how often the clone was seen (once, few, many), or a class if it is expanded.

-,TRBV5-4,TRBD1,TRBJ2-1,CASSFGQGLNEQFF,TGTGCCAGCAGCTTCGGACAGGGCCTCAATGAGCAGTTCTTC
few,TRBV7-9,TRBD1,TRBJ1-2,CASSLARTGDYGYTF,TGTGCCAGCAGCTTAGCGAGGACAGGAGATTATGGCTACACCTTC
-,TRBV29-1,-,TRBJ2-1,CSADPGHIYNEQFF,TGCAGCGCCGATCCGGGACACATTTACAATGAGCAGTTCTTC
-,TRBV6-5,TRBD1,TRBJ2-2,CASRLHRGYRELFF,TGTGCCAGCAGGCTTCACAGGGGGTATCGGGAGCTGTTTTTT
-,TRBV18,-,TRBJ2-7,CASSPPSSLRGHEQYF,TGTGCCAGCTCACCACCTTCCTCTCTTCGAGGCCACGAGCAGTACTTC
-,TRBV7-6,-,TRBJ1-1,CASSLLSGKGEAFF,TGTGCCAGCAGCTTACTTTCAGGGAAGGGCGAAGCTTTCTTT
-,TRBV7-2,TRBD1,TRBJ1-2,CASSRQGANYGYTF,TGTGCCAGCAGCAGACAGGGGGCCAACTATGGCTACACCTTC
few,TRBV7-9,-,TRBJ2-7,CSSSHWIPGESYEQYF,TGTTCCAGCAGCCATTGGATTCCGGGAGAGTCCTACGAGCAGTACTTC
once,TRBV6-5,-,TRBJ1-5,CASSPQVSNQPQHF,TGTGCCAGCAGTCCCCAGGTTAGCAATCAGCCCCAGCATTTT
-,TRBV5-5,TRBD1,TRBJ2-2,CASRRTGPNTGELFF,TGTGCCAGCAGACGGACAGGACCGAACACCGGGGAGCTGTTTTTT
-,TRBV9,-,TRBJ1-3,CASSAAEDTIYF,TGTGCCAGCAGCGCGGCGGAGGACACCATATATTTT
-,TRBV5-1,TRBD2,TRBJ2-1,CASSLGTSGEKQFF,TGCGCCAGCAGCTTAGGGACTAGCGGGGAGAAACAGTTCTTC
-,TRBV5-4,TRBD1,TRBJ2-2,CASSFPGQGYLTGELFF,TGTGCCAGCAGCTTCCCGGGACAGGGGTATTTGACCGGGGAGCTGTTTTTT
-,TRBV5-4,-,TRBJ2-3,CASSAPPPGDTQYF,TGTGCCAGCAGCGCACCCCCGCCCGGGGATACGCAGTATTTT
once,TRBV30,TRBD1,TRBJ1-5,CAWSVRGQGYNQPQHF,TGTGCCTGGAGTGTAAGGGGACAGGGCTACAATCAGCCCCAGCATTTT
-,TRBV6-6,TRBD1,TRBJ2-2,CASSGGTGGFGELFF,TGTGCCAGCAGCGGCGGGACAGGTGGCTTCGGGGAGCTGTTTTTT
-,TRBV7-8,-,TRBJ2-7,CASSLGGQGGYEQYF,TGTGCCAGCAGCTTAGGGGGGCAGGGGGGCTACGAGCAGTACTTC
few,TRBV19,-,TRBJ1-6,CASSGSRLSYNSPLHF,TGTGCCAGTAGTGGCAGTCGTCTCTCCTATAATTCACCCCTCCACTTT
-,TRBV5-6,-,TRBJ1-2,CASSLVGDYGYTF,TGTGCCAGCAGCTTGGTGGGAGATTATGGCTACACCTTC
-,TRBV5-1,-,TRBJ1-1,CASSLDRRQMNTEAFF,TGCGCCAGCAGCTTAGACAGACGGCAGATGAACACTGAAGCTTTCTTT
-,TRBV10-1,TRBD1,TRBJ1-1,CASSDPGQGSLFF,TGCGCCAGCAGTGATCCGGGACAGGGCAGTCTCTTCTTT
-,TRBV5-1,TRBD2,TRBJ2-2,CASSLYEREATGELFF,TGCGCCAGCAGCTTGTATGAGCGGGAGGCCACCGGGGAGCTGTTTTTT
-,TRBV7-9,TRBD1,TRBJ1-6,CASSLWDSYNSPLHF,TGTGCCAGCAGCTTATGGGACAGCTATAATTCACCCCTCCACTTT
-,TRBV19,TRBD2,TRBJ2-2,CASGISGLANTGELFF,TGTGCCAGTGGGATTAGCGGGTTAGCGAACACCGGGGAGCTGTTTTTT
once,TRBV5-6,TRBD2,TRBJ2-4,CASSLVGGAKNIQYF,TGTGCCAGCAGCTTGGTGGGGGGGGCCAAAAACATTCAGTACTTC
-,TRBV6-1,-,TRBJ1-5,CASSESGLFPQHF,TGTGCCAGCAGTGAAAGCGGCCTATTCCCCCAGCATTTT
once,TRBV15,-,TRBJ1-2,CATSRDRPGFSMIGYTF,TGTGCCACCAGCAGAGATCGGCCAGGTTTCTCCATGATCGGCTACACCTTC
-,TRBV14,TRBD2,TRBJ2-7,CASSQGNSGRPLRYEQYF,TGTGCCAGCAGCCAAGGTAATAGCGGGAGACCGCTAAGATACGAGCAGTACTTC
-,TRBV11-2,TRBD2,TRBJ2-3,CASSLGRSGRAADTQYF,TGTGCCAGCAGCTTAGGGAGAAGCGGGAGAGCCGCAGATACGCAGTATTTT
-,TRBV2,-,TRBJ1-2,CASSDKTGSYGYTF,TGTGCCAGCAGTGATAAGACAGGCTCCTATGGCTACACCTTC
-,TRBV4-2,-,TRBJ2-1,CASSQDAGSVNEQFF,TGTGCCAGCAGCCAAGATGCCGGGTCCGTCAATGAGCAGTTCTTC
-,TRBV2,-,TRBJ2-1,CASSETWGRSSSYNEQFF,TGTGCCAGCAGTGAAACCTGGGGCAGATCTAGCTCCTACAATGAGCAGTTCTTC
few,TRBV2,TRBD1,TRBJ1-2,CASSEVRTGLHYGYTF,TGTGCCAGCAGTGAAGTCAGGACAGGGCTTCACTATGGCTACACCTTC
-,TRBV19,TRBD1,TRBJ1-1,CATKGPGTDNTEAFF,TGTGCCACCAAGGGACCTGGGACAGACAACACTGAAGCTTTCTTT
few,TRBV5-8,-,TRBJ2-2,CASRRHGGTGELFF,TGTGCCAGCAGGAGACATGGGGGGACCGGGGAGCTGTTTTTT
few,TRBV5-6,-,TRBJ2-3,CASSFPTSSSTDTQYF,TGTGCCAGCAGCTTCCCGACTTCCTCTAGCACAGATACGCAGTATTTT
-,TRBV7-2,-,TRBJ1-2,CASRSTQVAYGYTF,TGTGCCAGCAGGTCGACACAGGTAGCCTATGGCTACACCTTC
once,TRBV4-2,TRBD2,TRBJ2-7,CASSQIPGTSGSHEQYF,TGTGCCAGCAGCCAGATACCCGGGACTAGCGGGAGCCACGAGCAGTACTTC
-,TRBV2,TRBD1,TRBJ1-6,CASSPGQGNSPLHF,TGTGCCAGCAGTCCGGGACAGGGTAATTCACCCCTCCACTTT
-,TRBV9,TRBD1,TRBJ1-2,CASSPWGQGRYGYTF,TGTGCCAGCAGCCCCTGGGGACAGGGGCGTTATGGCTACACCTTC
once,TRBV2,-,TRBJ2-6,CASSDLTGSGANGLTF,TGTGCCAGCAGCGACCTTACAGGGAGCGGGGCCAACGGCCTGACTTTC
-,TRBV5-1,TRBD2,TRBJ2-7,CASSQGREGYEQYF,TGCGCCAGCAGCCAGGGGCGGGAGGGGTACGAGCAGTACTTC
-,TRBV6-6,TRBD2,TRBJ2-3,CATHGGGTDTQYF,TGTGCCACCCACGGGGGGGGCACAGATACGCAGTATTTT